What follows are 13 T cell receptor beta chains derived from one specimen sequenced in a study of cytomegalovirus exposure and HLA in healthy donors (dated by TCRdb to 2016 to 2017). Receptors were amplified or captured by the immunoSEQ multiplex PCR assay. For the multiplex PCR, a mixture combining 60 forward primers for TCR Vbeta segments and 13 reverse primers for TCR Jbeta segments was used. Here the immuneACCESS table is served through TCRdb, limited to in-frame sequences with V and J called. Missing clones are a known gap in these copies; in checked studies unresolved V genes cover under half, and the rest lacks a known reason. The sample table lists about 83,000 clones, about 77% of them with a count of one. The ten most abundant clones make up 4% to 4.5% of the sample. Sequenced input: PBMCs. The origin of the receptors is a man between 60 and 75 years old in good health and CMV-seronegative.

The CDR3 DNA is TGTGCCAGTAGTAGGGGGGACAGGGGGACTGAAGCTTTCTTT. Residues: CASSRGDRGTEAFF. The chain employs TRBV19 and TRBJ1-1; 11 nucleotides line up with TRBD1. V dropped 4 bases and J dropped 5; count of bases not matched to a gene: 3. The CDR3 sequence is 14 residues long. The germline V gene has CDR1 LNHDA and CDR2 SQIVND (reference sequence).

This chain uses TRBV6-6 with TRBJ1-5; D gene ambiguous. Germline CDR1 and CDR2: MNHNY and SVGAGI (reference sequence). The V and J ends lost 3 bases and 7 bases respectively, with 16 bases between them. This CDR3 comprises 15 residues. The CDR3 spells CASSYSEGGGQPQHF. CDR3 coding DNA: TGTGCCAGCAGTTATTCAGAGGGAGGAGGGCAGCCCCAGCATTTT.

Notes on this clone: This CDR3 is also generated by other DNA sequences in the sample. The rearrangement uses TRBV19 and TRBJ2-3, with 9 bases matching TRBD1. V lost 3 bases to trimming and J lost 4 bases; unmatched junction nucleotides: 5. CDR1 is LNHDA and CDR2 is SQIVND in the germline V gene (reference sequence). CDR3 length: 15 amino acids. CDR3 protein: CASSIRDRGADTQYF. CDR3 in DNA: TGTGCCAGTAGTATTAGAGACAGGGGGGCAGATACGCAGTATTTT.

The gene calls are TRBV18 and TRBJ1-2; 9 positions match TRBD1. This CDR3 contains 15 residues. The germline V gene has CDR1 KGHSH and CDR2 LQKENI. With V trimmed by 3 bases and J by 3 bases, 5 bases remained unmatched. In DNA form, the CDR3 reads TGTGCCAGCTCACCGGGACAGGGTGAGCACTATGGCTACACCTTC. Amino acids: CASSPGQGEHYGYTF.

The J gene is TRBJ2-3, the V gene TRBV6-1; D is ambiguous. Trimming removed 3 bases from V and 7 bases from J, with 8 bases in between. The CDR3 totals 12 residues. Germline V CDR1 and CDR2: MNHNS, SASEGT. The CDR3 DNA follows: TGTGCCAGCAGTGACCATGGCAATACGCAGTATTTT. It translates to CASSDHGNTQYF.

The genes are TRBV7-6 and TRBJ2-2; D perhaps matches TRBD2 (5 bases). The germline CDR1 and CDR2 sequences are SGHVS and FNYEAQ. This CDR3 has 15 residues. Trimming removed 5 bases from V and 1 base from J, with 11 bases in between. This CDR3 reads CASSRGQENTGELFF. The CDR3 DNA is TGTGCCAGCAGCCGCGGGCAGGAGAACACCGGGGAGCTGTTTTTT.

The chain uses TRBV7-9 and TRBJ2-5; 9 bases fit TRBD1. Trimming cost V 5 bases and J 3 bases; bases outside gene matches: 7. Germline CDR1 is SEHNR and CDR2 is FQNEAQ (reference sequence). This CDR3 is 15 amino acids long. As DNA, the CDR3 is TGTGCCAGCAGCCCCCGAAGGACAGGGGAAGAGACCCAGTACTTC. This sequence encodes CASSPRRTGEETQYF.

The chain uses TRBV9 and TRBJ2-5; 11 bases map to TRBD2. Per the germline V gene, CDR1 is SGDLS and CDR2 is YYNGEE. The CDR3 spans 17 residues. Unmatched junction bases numbered 8, after V lost 4 bases and J lost 0 bases. The CDR3 DNA is TGTGCCAGCAGCTCCGGGACTAGCGGACTGTACCAAGAGACCCAGTACTTC. Translated, it gives CASSSGTSGLYQETQYF.

The chain is built from TRBV19 and TRBJ2-1; 12 bases are a match to TRBD2. The CDR3 runs 15 residues. The V gene end was trimmed by 7 bases and the J gene end by 4 bases; junction bases not matched to a gene: 5. Per the germline V gene, CDR1 is LNHDA and CDR2 is SQIVND (reference sequence). The CDR3 DNA is TGTGCCAGTACCCCTAGCGGGGGGGGTTACAATGAGCAGTTCTTC. Protein: CASTPSGGGYNEQFF.

This clone was seen more than once but under ten times. The chain employs TRBV4-1 and TRBJ2-1; 12 nucleotides line up with TRBD2. CDR3 size: 20 residues. The germline V gene has CDR1 MGHRA and CDR2 YSYEKL. V was pared by 1 base and J by 5 bases, with 15 bases of the junction left unmatched. The CDR3 coding sequence is TGCGCCAGCAGCCAAGTGATTAAACGGGGAGCTAGCGGGGGGGACAATGAGCAGTTCTTC. Encoded protein: CASSQVIKRGASGGDNEQFF.

The V call is TRBV5-4, the J call TRBJ2-7; D ambiguous. Trimming pared 0 bases from V and 5 bases from J, leaving 15 bases between. This CDR3 is 15 amino acids long. From germline, CDR1 is SGHNT and CDR2 YYREEE (reference sequence). The CDR3 here is CASSLDYQNHNEQYF. The CDR3 DNA sequence: TGTGCCAGCAGCTTGGATTACCAGAACCATAACGAGCAGTACTTC.

The chain joins TRBV18 to TRBJ1-2; maybe TRBD1 (5 bases). Germline CDR1 KGHSH, CDR2 LQKENI. The CDR3 has 16 amino acids. V lost 0 bases to trimming and J lost 4 bases, with 15 bases between them. In nucleotides, the CDR3 is TGTGCCAGCTCACCACCGATTCCAGACAGCGCCTATGGCTACACCTTC. Protein product: CASSPPIPDSAYGYTF.

The V call is TRBV7-3, the J call TRBJ2-2; a weak D match, TRBD2 (6 bases). Germline values: CDR1 SGHTA, CDR2 FQGTGA. CDR3 length equals 15 residues. Between the trimmed V and J ends, which lost 0 bases and 2 bases, there was a span of 7 bases. CDR3 sequence (DNA): TGTGCCAGCAGCTTAACGGGGGGAAACACCGGGGAGCTGTTTTTT. Translation: CASSLTGGNTGELFF.